The following is a TCR beta chain sequence with its context. Separate from the 666-subject first cohort was the approximately 110-subject validation cohort, to which the donors belonged. This sample is part of a study of cytomegalovirus exposure and HLA in healthy donors. Study summary: The approximately 120 validation repertoires used the same platform as the 550 to 750 first-cohort repertoires, a later analysis reported.

Per the germline V gene, CDR1 is MDHEN and CDR2 is SYDVKM. Trimming removed 6 bases at V and 4 bases at J, with 12 bases between. The CDR3 contains 13 residues. Repertoires were generated with immunoSEQ multiplex PCR, while TCRdb's copy carries only in-frame clones and drops some. This repertoire shows about 310,000 clones, 88% found once; its top ten account for around 0.88%. Sequences were obtained from PBMCs. The chain recombines TRBV28 with TRBJ1-2, with D maybe TRBD1 (5 bases). The receptor was derived from a man aged 30-40 years in good health and CMV-seronegative. CDR3 in DNA: TGTGCCAGCAGGTATACAGGCGTCTATGGCTACACCTTC. Its translation is CASRYTGVYGYTF.